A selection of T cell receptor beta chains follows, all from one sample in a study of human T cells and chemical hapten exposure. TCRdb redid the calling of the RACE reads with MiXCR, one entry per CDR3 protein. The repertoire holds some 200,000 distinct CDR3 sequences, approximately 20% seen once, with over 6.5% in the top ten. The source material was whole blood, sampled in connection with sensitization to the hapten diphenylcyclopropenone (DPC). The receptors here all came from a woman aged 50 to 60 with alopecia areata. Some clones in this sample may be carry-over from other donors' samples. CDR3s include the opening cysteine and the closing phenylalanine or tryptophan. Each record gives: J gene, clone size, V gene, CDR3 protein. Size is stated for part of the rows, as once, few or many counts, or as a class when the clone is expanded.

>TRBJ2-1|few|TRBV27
CASSSTGTTWFF
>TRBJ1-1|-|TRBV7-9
CASSSGPTNTEAFF
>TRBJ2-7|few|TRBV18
CASSPPAPQLYEQYF
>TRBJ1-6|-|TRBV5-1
CASSLEPLNSPLHF
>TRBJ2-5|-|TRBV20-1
CSAKPAGYQETQYF
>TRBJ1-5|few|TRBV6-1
CASSAGQEQPQHF
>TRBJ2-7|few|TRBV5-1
CASSPLGGRSYEQYF
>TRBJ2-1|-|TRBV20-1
CSAETSGNYEQFF
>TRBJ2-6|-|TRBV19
CASSVGTGSSGANVLTF
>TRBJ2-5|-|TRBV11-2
CASSAGQLIQETQYF
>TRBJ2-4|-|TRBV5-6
CASRPGLAGLGEKNIQYF
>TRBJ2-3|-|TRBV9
CASSSYDTDTQYF
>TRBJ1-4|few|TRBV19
CASRAGGTNEKLFF
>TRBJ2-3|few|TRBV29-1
CSVVPPEGADTQYF
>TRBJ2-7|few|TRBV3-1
CASSQPGLAGVSYEQYF
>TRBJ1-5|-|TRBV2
CASSATRGTVNQPQHF
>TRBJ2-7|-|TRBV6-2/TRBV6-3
CASSYSGPGPSYEQYF
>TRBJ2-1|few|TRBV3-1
CASSQGTGFGNNEQFF
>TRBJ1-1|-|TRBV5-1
CASSVSGDPNTEAFF
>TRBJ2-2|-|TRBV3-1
CASSQFRPGLADTGELFF
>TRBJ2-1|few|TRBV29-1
CSADAPPSYNEQFF
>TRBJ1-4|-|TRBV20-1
CSASLDATNEKLFF
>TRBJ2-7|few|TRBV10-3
CAIKDASYEQYF
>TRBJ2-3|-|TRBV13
CASSRLLAPRSTDTQYF
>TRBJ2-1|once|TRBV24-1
CAPRGGQAAYNEQFF
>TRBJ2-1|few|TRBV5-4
CASSQPGLAFYEQFF
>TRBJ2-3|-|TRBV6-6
CASSYVDSTDTQYF
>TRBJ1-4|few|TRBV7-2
CASSLIGAEKLFF
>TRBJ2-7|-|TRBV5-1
CASSIRTSGVPYEQYF
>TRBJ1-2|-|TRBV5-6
CASSGAGTANYGYTF
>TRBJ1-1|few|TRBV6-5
CASSYGTGDTEAFF
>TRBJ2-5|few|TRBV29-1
CSVLTDTWETQYF
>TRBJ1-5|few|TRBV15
CATSRKEHSNQPQHF
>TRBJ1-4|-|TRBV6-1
CASRRTGENEKLFF
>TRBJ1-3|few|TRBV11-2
CASSPAPRGSGNTIYF
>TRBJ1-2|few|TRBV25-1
CASSDWSSGYTF
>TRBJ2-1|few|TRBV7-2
CASSLSSGSEQFF
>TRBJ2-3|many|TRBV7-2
CASTQSLQGADTQYF
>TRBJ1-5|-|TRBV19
CASSMGLPNQPQHF
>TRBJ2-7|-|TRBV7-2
CASSLRAGASYEQYF
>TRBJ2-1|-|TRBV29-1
CSVLSASRPSYNEQFF
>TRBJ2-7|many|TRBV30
CALTIRDRLTYEQYF